This T cell receptor (beta chain) was captured in a study of cytomegalovirus exposure and HLA in healthy donors (dated by TCRdb to 2017 to 2019). As for the study more broadly: The 500 to 800 repertoires of the first cohort and the roughly 120 validation repertoires were produced on the same platform, according to a later analysis. The aim of the study was to test whether cataloging public T cell receptors could identify signatures of past pathogen exposure. In addition to the first cohort of 666 subjects, a separate validation cohort of 130 or so different subjects was used. High-throughput TCR immunosequencing, statistical association of individual TCRs with disease status, and machine learning were combined to predict cytomegalovirus infection status.

The donors were included in the validation cohort of roughly 130 subjects, a group kept apart from the roughly 700-subject first cohort. Results and caveats for the whole study, not just this receptor: Across donors, most TCR sequences were observed very rarely, whereas some public TCRs were present in many individuals. It was suggested by the authors that the approach could potentially be generalized to other disease states and immunological phenotypes. In a later analysis, TCRs clustered in the first cohort were found to also tend to co-occur in the roughly 130 validation repertoires, with 94% of cluster scores above 0. Cytomegalovirus status was reported to be diagnosed by the classifier with high specificity and sensitivity in both the original and validation cohorts. All 130 or so repertoires were used to score co-occurrence in the validation cohort in a later analysis, because that analysis had no HLA typing for the cohort. A total of some 180 TCR beta chains were listed by the study as associated with cytomegalovirus. A few of the identified cytomegalovirus-associated TCR beta chains were confirmed in vitro to be specific for cytomegalovirus antigens.

Libraries were made using the immunoSEQ multiplex PCR assay. The study's processing was this. A statistical classification framework was built for diagnosing cytomegalovirus status from the catalog of TCR beta chain sequences. TCRdb obtained this table from immuneACCESS and retained in-frame rearrangements with V and J assigned. These tables miss some clones; where compared with another copy, unresolved V genes account for less than half of the shortfall, and the remainder is unexplained. The V and J calls and clone size come from that table; D and trimming were worked out from the DNA. The sample profile shows about 190,000 clones; more than 70% of them were found once. The leading ten clones occupy over 1.3% of the sample. V drops 3 bases and J drops 3 bases, leaving 11 bases in between. The CDR3 sequence holds 14 residues, the cysteine and phenylalanine included. Left in the record is the CDR3 DNA by itself, 42 bases read in frame from the first base. Sequences SGHVS (CDR1) and FQNEAQ (CDR2) are obtained from the germline V gene.

This clone occurred a few times. It has no known antigen specificity. Per-base quality was not reported, and no clone a single base away is much larger than it. The source of this sequence is a woman under 30 in good health and CMV-seronegative. The receptor chain draws on TRBV7-8 and TRBJ1-1, with an unclear D gene assignment. Sequencing input: PBMCs. The CDR3 protein: CASSFGRRDTEAFF. In nucleotide form, the sequence is TGTGCCAGCAGCTTCGGAAGGAGGGACACTGAAGCTTTCTTT.